Described below is a single TCR beta chain sequence and its context. Seattle enrolled patients during active infection and tracked them longitudinally. The data are from a study of blood T cell repertoires in COVID-19. The wider study: Acute-phase and convalescent COVID-19 samples originated in the United States, Italy and Spain. From T cells, B-cell-depleted T cells, or PBMCs came the material, which was cDNA or gDNA.

Germline V gene data show CDR1 as SGHTS and CDR2 as YDEGEE. The CDR3 totals 16 residues. Trimming removed 2 bases at V and 0 bases at J, with 11 bases between. Original data processing: Amplification from reference gene primers served as the basis for estimated nucleated cell counts. Data came from immunoSEQ multiplex PCR; TCRdb stores just in-frame clones and leaves some out. For V, J and clone size, that table is used; D and trimming come from the DNA. The data contain roughly 350,000 clones, around nine tenths of them seen just once; the ten biggest clones take up roughly 6.6%. The receptor comes from a woman in her 70s with COVID-19, enrolled during active disease. The gene calls are TRBV5-8 and TRBJ1-4; D gene uncertain. Sequenced: peripheral blood. The CDR3 region has the DNA TGTGCCAGCAGCTTCGCATTGACATCAACTAATGAAAAACTGTTTTTT. It encodes CASSFALTSTNEKLFF. The full variable domain, its missing parts supplied by reference TRBV5-8 and TRBJ1-4, is EAGVTQSPTHLIKTRGQQATLRCSPISGHTSVYWYQQALGLGLQFLLWYDEGEERNRGNFPPRFSGRQFPNYSSELNVNALELEDSALYLCASSFALTSTNEKLFFGSGTQLSVL.